The TCR beta chain described here comes from a study of blood T cell repertoires in COVID-19. Overall study context: Researchers got acute and convalescent COVID-19 samples from the United States, Italy and Spain. T cells, B-cell-depleted T cells, or PBMCs provided the cDNA or gDNA that served as material.

Trimming at V came to 2 bases and at J to 2 bases, leaving 5 bases not matched to a gene. Per the germline V gene, CDR1 is SGDLS and CDR2 is YYNGEE. CDR3 length: 17 residues. Original analysis: Reference gene primers were amplified, and this amplification served to estimate nucleated cell counts. Only in-frame clones appear in the TCRdb table, and some are missing; sequencing was by immunoSEQ multiplex PCR. That table is the source of V, J and clone size, and D and trimming were worked out from the DNA. The sample lists fewer than 200,000 clones; more than 75% were seen once. Sequencing was performed on peripheral blood. The rearrangement links TRBV9 to TRBJ2-4, with TRBD1 matching over 12 bases. The sequence was collected from a man aged 40-55 years with active or convalescent COVID-19. The CDR3 DNA follows: TGTGCCAGCAGCGTTGGGACAGGGGGCATGTCCAAAAACATTCAGTACTTC. Translation: CASSVGTGGMSKNIQYF.